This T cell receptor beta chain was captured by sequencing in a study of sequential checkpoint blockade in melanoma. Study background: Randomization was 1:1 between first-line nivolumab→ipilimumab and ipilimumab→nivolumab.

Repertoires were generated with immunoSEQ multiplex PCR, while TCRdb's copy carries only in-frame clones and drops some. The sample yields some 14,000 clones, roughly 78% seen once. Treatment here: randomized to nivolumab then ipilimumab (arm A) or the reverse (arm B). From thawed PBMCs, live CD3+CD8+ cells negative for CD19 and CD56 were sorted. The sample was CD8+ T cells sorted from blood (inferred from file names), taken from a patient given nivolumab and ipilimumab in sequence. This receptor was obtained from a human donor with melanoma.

The CDR3 loop is CASSLGRTGYYEQYF. Written as DNA, the CDR3 is TGTGCCAGCAGCTTAGGCAGGACAGGATACTACGAGCAGTACTTC. The gene calls are TRBV13 and TRBJ2-7; 7 bases match TRBD1. Germline loops: CDR1 PRHDT, CDR2 FYEKMQ (reference sequence). V lost 0 bases, J lost 3 bases, and 5 bases stayed unmatched. There are 15 residues in the CDR3.